The clone carrying this T cell receptor beta chain occurred many times. Its antigen is still unknown. These data are taken from a study of human T cells and chemical hapten exposure. The overall study: 2% DPC applied to an approximately 2 cm by approximately 2 cm arm area sensitized donors. While the approximately 24-week study was under way, patients received diphenylcyclopropenone on the scalp every week.

TCRdb re-analysed the RACE reads in MiXCR, keeping a single row per CDR3 protein. The repertoire holds fewer than 85,000 distinct CDR3 sequences, with roughly 10% as singletons. There are 10 residues in the CDR3. Trimming pared 5 bases from V and 3 bases from J, leaving 5 bases between. CDR1 is DFQATT and CDR2 is SNEGSKA in the germline V gene (reference sequence). Time point denoted: patch test 2, 6 weeks after DPC sensitization. The treatment was: therapeutic diphenylcyclopropenone sensitization with weekly scalp DPC. Only after blood had been drawn was each patch test applied. Broader study findings: Counts of TCRs above 1 in 1000 frequency stayed unchanged with DPC sensitization.

This TCR was sampled from a woman under 40 with alopecia areata. Some clones in this sample may be carry-over from other donors' samples. The sequencing used whole blood, collected in connection with sensitization to the hapten diphenylcyclopropenone (DPC). The chain joins TRBV20-1 to TRBJ2-7; D remains unclear. CDR3 amino acids: CSASSYEQYF. DNA of the CDR3: TGCAGTGCTTCGAGCTACGAGCAGTACTTC.